This TCR beta chain was sequenced in a study of blood T cells in healthy people across ages. Overall study findings and caveats: A strong correlation was seen between TCR beta diversity and naive T cell percentage. PBMCs went unsorted, and a conclusive naive versus antigen-experienced comparison was therefore prevented. Higher diversity and more naive CD4+ cells were features of long-lived donors, compared to aged donors. It was held that diversity estimates obtained from one million T cells represented underestimates.

Alongside a J-beta primer mix, a sample-barcoded 5' primer served in a second PCR lasting 7 to 11 cycles. TCRdb itself ran the 5' RACE reads through MiXCR, one entry per CDR3 protein. The table shows over a million distinct CDR3 sequences, with approximately 39% occurring only once. Worth noting for this clonotype: The antigen remains unidentified.

The sample taken for sequencing was blood. This sequence was found in a young woman in good health.

Here the CDR3 DNA reads TGTGCCATCAGCTATTCTTACACAGATACGCAGTATTTT. Amino acid sequence: CAISYSYTDTQYF. This chain connects TRBV10-3 to TRBJ2-3; D unclear. Trimming shortened V by 6 bases and J by 2 bases, and 9 bases separated the two germline ends. The CDR3 contains 13 residues. Per germline, CDR1 ENHRY and CDR2 SYGVKD.